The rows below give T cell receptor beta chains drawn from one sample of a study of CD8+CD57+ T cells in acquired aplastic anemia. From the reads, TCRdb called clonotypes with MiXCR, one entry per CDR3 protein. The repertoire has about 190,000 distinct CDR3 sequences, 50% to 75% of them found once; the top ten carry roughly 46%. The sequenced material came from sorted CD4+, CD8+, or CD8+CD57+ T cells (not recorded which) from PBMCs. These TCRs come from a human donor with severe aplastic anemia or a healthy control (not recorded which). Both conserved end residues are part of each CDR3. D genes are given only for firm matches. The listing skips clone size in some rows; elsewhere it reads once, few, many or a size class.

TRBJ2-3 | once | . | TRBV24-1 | TGTGCCACCAGTGACCCAGGGCCTAAAGGGACAGATACGCAGTATTTT | CATSDPGPKGTDTQYF
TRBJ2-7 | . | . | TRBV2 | TGTGCCAGCTCCCCTGAGAGGTACGGGCAGTACTTC | CASSPERYGQYF
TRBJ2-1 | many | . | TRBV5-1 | TGCGCCAGCAGCCCCCCCGGGAGCTCCTACAATGAGCAGTTCTTC | CASSPPGSSYNEQFF
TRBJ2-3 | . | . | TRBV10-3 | TGTGCCATCAGTGATGGGGGGCCGGGAGATACGCAGTATTTT | CAISDGGPGDTQYF
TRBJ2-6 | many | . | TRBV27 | TGTGCCAGCAGTACACAGGCTGGGGCCAACGTCCTGACTTTC | CASSTQAGANVLTF
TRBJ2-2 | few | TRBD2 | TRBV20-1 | TGCAGTGCTCATTCGGGCGGGAGTGCGTCCGGGGAGCTGTTTTTT | CSAHSGGSASGELFF
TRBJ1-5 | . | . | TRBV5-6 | TGTGCCAGCACCAGTCGTAGGGGGATTATGTACGAGCATTTT | CASTSRRGIMYEHF
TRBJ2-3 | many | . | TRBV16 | TGTGCCAGCAGCCAATCACCCGTGCCCCCCGCAGATACGCAGTATTTT | CASSQSPVPPADTQYF
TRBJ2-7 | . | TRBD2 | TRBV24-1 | TGTGCCACCAGTGATGCTGGGACTAGCGGGAGATACGAGCAGTACTTC | CATSDAGTSGRYEQYF
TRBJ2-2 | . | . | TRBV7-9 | TGTGCCAGCAGCTACCAACCGTTCGGGGAGCTGTTTTTT | CASSYQPFGELFF
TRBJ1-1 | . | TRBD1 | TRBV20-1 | TGCAGTGCTACGACTACCGGGACAGGGAACACTGAAGCTTTCTTT | CSATTTGTGNTEAFF
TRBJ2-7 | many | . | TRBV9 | TGTGCCAGCAGCGTAGGGGATGGACATATCTACGAGCAGTACTTC | CASSVGDGHIYEQYF
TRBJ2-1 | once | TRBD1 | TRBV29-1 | TGCAGCGGCGGGACAGGACAATACAATGAGCAGTTCTTC | CSGGTGQYNEQFF
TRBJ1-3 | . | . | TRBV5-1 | TGCGCCAGCAGCTTGTATCCAGGGTCTGGAAACACCATATATTTT | CASSLYPGSGNTIYF
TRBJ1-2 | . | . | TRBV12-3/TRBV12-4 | TGTGCCAGCAGTCCTCCCAGGGGAGGCAGCTATGGCTACACCTTC | CASSPPRGGSYGYTF
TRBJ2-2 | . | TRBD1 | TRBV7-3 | TGTGCCAGCAGCTCCGGACAGGGAATAGGGGAGCTGTTTTTT | CASSSGQGIGELFF
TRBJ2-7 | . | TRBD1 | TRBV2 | TGTGCCAGCAGCCCCGAAGGGACAGGAGGAATCTACGAGCAGTACTTC | CASSPEGTGGIYEQYF
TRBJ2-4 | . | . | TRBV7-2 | TGTGCCAGCACCCTAGGAAAACAGGGTCCCGAAAACATTCAGTACTTC | CASTLGKQGPENIQYF
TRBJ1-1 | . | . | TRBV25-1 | TGTGCCAGCACTGAAAGCACAGAACGAGGATATGAAGCTTTCTTT | CASTESTERGYEAFF
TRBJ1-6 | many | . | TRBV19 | TGTGCCAGTAGTACCCCGGACGGGAGCTCCTATAATTCACCCCTCCACTTT | CASSTPDGSSYNSPLHF
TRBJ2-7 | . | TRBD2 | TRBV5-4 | TGTGCCAGCAGCCTTGGGGGGGAGAGCTCCTACGAGCAGTACTTC | CASSLGGESSYEQYF
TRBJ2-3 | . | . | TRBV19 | TGTGCCAGTAGTATAAGGGGCGGAGGGGTTCCGACAGATACGCAGTATTTT | CASSIRGGGVPTDTQYF
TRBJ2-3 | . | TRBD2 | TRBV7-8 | TGTGCCAGCAGCTATAGACTAGCGGGAGCAGATACGCAGTATTTT | CASSYRLAGADTQYF
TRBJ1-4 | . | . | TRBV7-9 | TGTGCCAGCAGCACCACAAGGGGATATGAAAAACTGTTTTTT | CASSTTRGYEKLFF
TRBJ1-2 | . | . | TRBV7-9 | TGTGCCAGCAGCCTAACAACTGGCTACACCTTC | CASSLTTGYTF
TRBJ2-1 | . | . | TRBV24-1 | TGTGCCACCAGTGGTTACCCTAGGGGAACCTACAATGAGCAGTTCTTC | CATSGYPRGTYNEQFF
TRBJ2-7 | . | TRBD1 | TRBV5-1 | TGCGCCAGCAGCTGGGACAGGGACTACGAGCAGTACTTC | CASSWDRDYEQYF
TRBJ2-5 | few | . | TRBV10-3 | TGTGCCATCAGTGAGTCTGGCGTCCAAGAGACCCAGTACTTC | CAISESGVQETQYF
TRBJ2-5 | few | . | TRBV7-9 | TGTGCCAGCAGCTTAGAGGAGTGGGAGACCCAGTACTTC | CASSLEEWETQYF
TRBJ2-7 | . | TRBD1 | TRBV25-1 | TGTGCCAGCAGTGTATCCCTGGGACAGGGAATCCACCCCTACGAGCAGTACTTC | CASSVSLGQGIHPYEQYF
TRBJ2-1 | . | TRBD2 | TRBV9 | TGTGCCAGCAGCCCCCGGGTAGCGGGGGGGCCGTCCTACAATGAGCAGTTCTTC | CASSPRVAGGPSYNEQFF
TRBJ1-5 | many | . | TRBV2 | TGTGCCAGCACCAAACGGGCCTTGGGAGGGGCCAATCAGCCCCAGCATTTT | CASTKRALGGANQPQHF
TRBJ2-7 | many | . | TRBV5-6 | TGTGCCAGCAGCCAGACTGAAGCCTACGAGCAGTACTTC | CASSQTEAYEQYF
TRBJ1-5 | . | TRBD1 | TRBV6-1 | TGTGCCAGCAGTTCCGGGACAGGGTCGACTCAGCCCCAGCATTTT | CASSSGTGSTQPQHF
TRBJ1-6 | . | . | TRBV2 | TGTGCCAGCAGTGATCGGGGGACAAATTCACCCCTCCACTTT | CASSDRGTNSPLHF
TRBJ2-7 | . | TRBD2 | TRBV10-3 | TGTGCCATCAGTGATCTAGCGGTAACCTACGAGCAGTACTTC | CAISDLAVTYEQYF
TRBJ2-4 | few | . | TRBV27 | TGTGCCAGCAGGGGGCTAGCCAAAAACATTCAGTACTTC | CASRGLAKNIQYF
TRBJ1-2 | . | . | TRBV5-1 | TGCGCCAGCTCCGGACAGATCCCCCAGTATGGCTACACCTTC | CASSGQIPQYGYTF
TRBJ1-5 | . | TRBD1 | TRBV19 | TGTGCCAGTAGTATCCCGGACAGGAACAATCAGCCCCAGCATTTT | CASSIPDRNNQPQHF
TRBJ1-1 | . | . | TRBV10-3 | TGTGCCATCAGTGAGGACGGGAATGAAGCTTTCTTT | CAISEDGNEAFF
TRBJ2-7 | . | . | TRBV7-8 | TGTGCCAGCAGCTTCCTGACAGAGACCTACGAGCAGTACTTC | CASSFLTETYEQYF
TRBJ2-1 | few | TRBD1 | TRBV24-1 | TGTGCCACCAGTGACTCGGACAGGGATCCCAGGAATGAGCAGTTCTTC | CATSDSDRDPRNEQFF
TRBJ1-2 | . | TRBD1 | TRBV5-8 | TGTGCCAGCAGCCAGGGACAGGGTCTTCCCTATGGCTACACCTTC | CASSQGQGLPYGYTF
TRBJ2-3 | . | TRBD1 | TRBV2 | TGTGCCAGCAGTGAATGGTTTTGGGGACAGGGTGGTTTAGATACGCAGTATTTT | CASSEWFWGQGGLDTQYF
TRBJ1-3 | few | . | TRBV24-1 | TGTGCCACCAGTGATCGCGGGGGGGCCTCTGGAAACACCATATATTTT | CATSDRGGASGNTIYF
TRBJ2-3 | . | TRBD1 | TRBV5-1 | TGCGCCAGCAGCTCGGGACAGATGTATGCAGATACGCAGTATTTT | CASSSGQMYADTQYF
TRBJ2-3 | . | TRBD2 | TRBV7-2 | TGTGCCAGCAGCTTAGGACTAGCGGGAGCAGATACGCAGTATTTT | CASSLGLAGADTQYF
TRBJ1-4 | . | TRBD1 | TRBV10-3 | TGTGCCATCAGTGAACCGGGACAGGGGGTAACTAATGAAAAACTGTTTTTT | CAISEPGQGVTNEKLFF
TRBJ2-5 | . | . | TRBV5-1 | TGCGCCAGCAGAGACTCACTCGATAGGGAGACCCAGTACTTC | CASRDSLDRETQYF
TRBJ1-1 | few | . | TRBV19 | TGTGCCAGTAGTGCGGGACCTTCTTACACTGAAGCTTTCTTT | CASSAGPSYTEAFF
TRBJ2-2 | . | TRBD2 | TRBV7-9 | TGTGCCAGCAGCTTGAGAAGCGGGGGAGGCTCCGGGGAGCTGTTTTTT | CASSLRSGGGSGELFF
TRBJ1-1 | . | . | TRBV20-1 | TGCAGTGCTCCCACCCGAGGGGGGAAGAAAGCTTTCTTT | CSAPTRGGKKAFF
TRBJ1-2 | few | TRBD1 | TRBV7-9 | TGTGCCAGCAGCTTGTATCAGGGGGGCCTTCTCTTC | CASSLYQGGLLF
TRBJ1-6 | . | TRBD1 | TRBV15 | TGTGCCGCCAGCAGGGGACAGGAAGGTTCACCCCTCCACTTT | CAASRGQEGSPLHF
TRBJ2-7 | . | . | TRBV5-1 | TGCGCCAGCAGCCAAGGGTCCTACTCCTACGAGCAGTACTTC | CASSQGSYSYEQYF